This TCR beta chain originates from a study of human T cells and chemical hapten exposure. Time point indicated: pre-sensitization, week 0. As for treatment: therapeutic diphenylcyclopropenone sensitization with weekly scalp DPC. Alopecia patients, 18 to 70 years old and DPC-suitable, served as donors. TCRdb processed the RACE reads anew with MiXCR; each CDR3 protein has one entry. Among under 70,000 distinct CDR3 sequences listed, approximately 10% were seen once. In this sample, this clonotype turned up many times. What it recognizes is unknown. Whole-study results and caveats: Sensitization with DPC brought no change to TCRs above 1 in 1000 in frequency.

The receptor comes from a woman aged 40 to 50 with alopecia areata. Some clones in this sample may be carry-over from other donors' samples. The sequences come from whole blood, collected in connection with sensitization to the hapten diphenylcyclopropenone (DPC).

The CDR3 region has the DNA TGTGCCAGCAGTCGCGACAGGGGGTTCAGCGAGCAGTACTTC. The encoded protein is CASSRDRGFSEQYF. The rearrangement uses TRBV6-6 and TRBJ2-7, with 9 positions matching TRBD1. The V and J ends lost 5 bases and 6 bases, in that order; junction bases with no gene match: 8. The CDR3 runs to 14 residues. Germline V gene lookup returns CDR1 MNHNY and CDR2 SVGAGI (reference sequence).